This T cell receptor beta chain appears in the sequencing data of a study of control samples from healthy donors and cancer patients. Germline V gene lookup returns CDR1 SGHTA and CDR2 FQGNSA. CDR3 length equals 15 residues. Germline trimming cut 4 bases from V and 4 bases from J; bases unmatched to any gene: 10. This clone was recorded only once. Generated by immunoSEQ multiplex PCR, the TCRdb table keeps only in-frame clones and is missing some. The data hold about 120,000 clones, with approximately 93% observed a single time. The receptor was isolated from a man under 40 in good health. Material for sequencing was blood. This sequence joins TRBV7-2 and TRBJ2-7; 7 bases are a match to TRBD1. The CDR3 DNA reads as TGTGCCAGCAGCTACAATCCGGGACAGAGTTACGAGCAGTACTTC. Its protein is CASSYNPGQSYEQYF.